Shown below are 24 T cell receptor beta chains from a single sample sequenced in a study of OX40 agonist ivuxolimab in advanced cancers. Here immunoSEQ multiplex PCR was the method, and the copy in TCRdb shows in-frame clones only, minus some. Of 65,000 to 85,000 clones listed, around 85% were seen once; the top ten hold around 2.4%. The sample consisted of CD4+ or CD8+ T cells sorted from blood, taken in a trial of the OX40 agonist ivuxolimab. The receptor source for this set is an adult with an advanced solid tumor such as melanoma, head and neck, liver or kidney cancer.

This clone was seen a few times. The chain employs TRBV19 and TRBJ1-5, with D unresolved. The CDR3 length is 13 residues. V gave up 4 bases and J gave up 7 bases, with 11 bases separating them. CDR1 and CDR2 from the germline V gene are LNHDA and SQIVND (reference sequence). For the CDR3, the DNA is TGTGCCAGTAGTACCCAGTTCCGGCAGCCCCAGCATTTT. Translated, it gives CASSTQFRQPQHF.

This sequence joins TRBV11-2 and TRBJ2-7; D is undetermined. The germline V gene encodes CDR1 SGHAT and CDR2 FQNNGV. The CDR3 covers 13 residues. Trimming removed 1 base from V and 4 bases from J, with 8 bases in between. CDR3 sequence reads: CASSLGVLYEQYF. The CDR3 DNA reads TGTGCCAGCAGCTTAGGGGTCTTGTACGAGCAGTACTTC.

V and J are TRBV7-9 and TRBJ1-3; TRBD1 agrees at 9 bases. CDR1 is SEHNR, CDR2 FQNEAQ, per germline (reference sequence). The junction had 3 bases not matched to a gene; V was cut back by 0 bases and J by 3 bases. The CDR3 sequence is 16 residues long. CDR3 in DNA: TGTGCCAGCAGCTTAGCGGGGGACAGGGATGGAAACACCATATATTTT. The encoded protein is CASSLAGDRDGNTIYF.

The CDR3 is CASSPTAPGQDLGNTIYF. CDR3 nucleotides: TGTGCCAGCTCACCGACGGCCCCAGGACAGGACTTAGGAAACACCATATATTTT. The chain recombines TRBV18 with TRBJ1-3; 7 nucleotides line up with TRBD1. CDR3 length: 18 residues. CDR1 and CDR2 from the germline V gene are KGHSH and LQKENI. After removal of 3 bases from V and 4 bases from J, the junction contained 15 bases not matched to a gene.

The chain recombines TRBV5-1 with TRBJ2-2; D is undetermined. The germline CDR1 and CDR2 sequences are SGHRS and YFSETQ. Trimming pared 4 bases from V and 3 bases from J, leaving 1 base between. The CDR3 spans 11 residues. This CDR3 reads CASSDTGELFF. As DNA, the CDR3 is TGCGCCAGCAGCGACACCGGGGAGCTGTTTTTT.

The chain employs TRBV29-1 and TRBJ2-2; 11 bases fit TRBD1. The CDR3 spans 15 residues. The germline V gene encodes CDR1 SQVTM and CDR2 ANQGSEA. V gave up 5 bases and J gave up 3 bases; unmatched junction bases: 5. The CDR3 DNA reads TGCAGCGTTCCGCGGACAGGGGGCTACACCGGGGAGCTGTTTTTT. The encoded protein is CSVPRTGGYTGELFF.

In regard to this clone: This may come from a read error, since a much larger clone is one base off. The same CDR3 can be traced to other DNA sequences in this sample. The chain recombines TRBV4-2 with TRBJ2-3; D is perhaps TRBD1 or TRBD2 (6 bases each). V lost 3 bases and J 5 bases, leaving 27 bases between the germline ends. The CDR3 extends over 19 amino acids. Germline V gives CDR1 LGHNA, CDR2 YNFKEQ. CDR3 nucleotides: TGTGCCAGCAGCCAGAGCGAGGGCCTCGGGGGCGGGGCCCTAGATACGCAGTATTTT. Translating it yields CASSQSEGLGGGALDTQYF.

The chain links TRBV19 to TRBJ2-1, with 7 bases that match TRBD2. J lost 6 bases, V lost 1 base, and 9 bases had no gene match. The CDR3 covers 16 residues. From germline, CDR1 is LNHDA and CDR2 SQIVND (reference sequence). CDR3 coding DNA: TGTGCCAGTAGTATAGGAGCTAGCGGTCCTTCCAATGAGCAGTTCTTC. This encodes CASSIGASGPSNEQFF. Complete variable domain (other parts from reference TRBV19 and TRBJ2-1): DGGITQSPKYLFRKEGQNVTLSCEQNLNHDAMYWYRQDPGQGLRLIYYSQIVNDFQKGDIAEGYSVSREKKESFPLTVTSAQKNPTAFYLCASSIGASGPSNEQFFGPGTRLTVL.

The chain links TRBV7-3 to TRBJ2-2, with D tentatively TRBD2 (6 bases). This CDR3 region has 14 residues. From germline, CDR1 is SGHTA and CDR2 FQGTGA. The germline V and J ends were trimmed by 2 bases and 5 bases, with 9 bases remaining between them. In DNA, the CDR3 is TGTGCCAGCAGCTTACTGGGGGGAACCGGGGAGCTGTTTTTT. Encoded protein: CASSLLGGTGELFF.

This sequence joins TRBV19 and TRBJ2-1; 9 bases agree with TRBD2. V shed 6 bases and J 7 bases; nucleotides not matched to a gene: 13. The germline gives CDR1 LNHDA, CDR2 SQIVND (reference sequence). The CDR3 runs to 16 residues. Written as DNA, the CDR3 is TGTGCCAGTAGAAGCTATATAGCGGGGGATAGAAATGAGCAGTTCTTC. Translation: CASRSYIAGDRNEQFF. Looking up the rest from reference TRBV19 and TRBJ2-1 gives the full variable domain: DGGITQSPKYLFRKEGQNVTLSCEQNLNHDAMYWYRQDPGQGLRLIYYSQIVNDFQKGDIAEGYSVSREKKESFPLTVTSAQKNPTAFYLCASRSYIAGDRNEQFFGPGTRLTVL.

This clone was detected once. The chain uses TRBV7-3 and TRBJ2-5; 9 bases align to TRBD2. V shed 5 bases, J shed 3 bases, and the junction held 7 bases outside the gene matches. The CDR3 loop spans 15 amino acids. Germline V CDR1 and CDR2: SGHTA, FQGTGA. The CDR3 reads CASSRGTSREETQYF. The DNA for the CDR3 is TGTGCCAGCAGCCGAGGGACTAGCCGGGAAGAGACCCAGTACTTC.

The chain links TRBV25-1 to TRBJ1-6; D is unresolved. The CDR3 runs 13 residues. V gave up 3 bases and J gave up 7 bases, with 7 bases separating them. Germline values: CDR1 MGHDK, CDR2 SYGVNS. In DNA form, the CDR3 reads TGTGCCAGCAGTGATCAATGGAATTCACCCCTCCACTTT. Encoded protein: CASSDQWNSPLHF.

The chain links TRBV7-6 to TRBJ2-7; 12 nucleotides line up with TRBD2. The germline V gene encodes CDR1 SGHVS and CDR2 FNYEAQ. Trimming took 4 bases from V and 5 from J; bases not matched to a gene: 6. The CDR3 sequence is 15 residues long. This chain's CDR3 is CASSSSSGGAHEQYF. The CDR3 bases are TGTGCCAGCAGCTCGTCTAGCGGGGGGGCCCACGAGCAGTACTTC.

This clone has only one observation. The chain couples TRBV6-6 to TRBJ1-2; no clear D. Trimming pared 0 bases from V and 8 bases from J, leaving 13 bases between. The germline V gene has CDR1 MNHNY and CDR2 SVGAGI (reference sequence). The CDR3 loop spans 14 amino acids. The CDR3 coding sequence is TGTGCCAGCAGTTACTCTGAGGTGTTTAGCGGCTACACCTTC. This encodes CASSYSEVFSGYTF.

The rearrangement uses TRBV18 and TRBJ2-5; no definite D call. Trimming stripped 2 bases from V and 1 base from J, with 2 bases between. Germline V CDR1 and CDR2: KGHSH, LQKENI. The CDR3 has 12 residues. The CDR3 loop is CASSPTQETQYF. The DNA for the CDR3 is TGTGCCAGCTCACCAACCCAAGAGACCCAGTACTTC. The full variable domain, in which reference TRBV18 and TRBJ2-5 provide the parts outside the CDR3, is NAGVMQNPRHLVRRRGQEARLRCSPMKGHSHVYWYRQLPEEGLKFMVYLQKENIIDESGMPKERFSAEFPKEGPSILRIQQVVRGDSAAYFCASSPTQETQYFGPGTRLLVL.

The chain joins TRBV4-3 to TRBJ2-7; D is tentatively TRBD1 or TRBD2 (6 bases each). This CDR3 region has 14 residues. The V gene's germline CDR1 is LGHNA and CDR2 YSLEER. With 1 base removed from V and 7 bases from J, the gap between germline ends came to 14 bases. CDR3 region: CASSQVRGAWEQYF. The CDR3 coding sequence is TGCGCCAGCAGCCAAGTAAGGGGGGCCTGGGAGCAGTACTTC.

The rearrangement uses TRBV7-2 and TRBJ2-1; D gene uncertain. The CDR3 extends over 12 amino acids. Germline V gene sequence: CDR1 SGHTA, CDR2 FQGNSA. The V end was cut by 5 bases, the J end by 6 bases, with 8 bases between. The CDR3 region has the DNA TGTGCCAGCAGCCGGGCCTTCAATGAGCAGTTCTTC. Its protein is CASSRAFNEQFF.

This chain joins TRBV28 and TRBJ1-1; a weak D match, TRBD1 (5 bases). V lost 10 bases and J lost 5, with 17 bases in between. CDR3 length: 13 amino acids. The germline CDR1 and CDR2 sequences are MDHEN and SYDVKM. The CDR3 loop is CAILGTSGTEAFF. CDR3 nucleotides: TGTGCCATCCTGGGGACCTCGGGGACTGAAGCTTTCTTT.

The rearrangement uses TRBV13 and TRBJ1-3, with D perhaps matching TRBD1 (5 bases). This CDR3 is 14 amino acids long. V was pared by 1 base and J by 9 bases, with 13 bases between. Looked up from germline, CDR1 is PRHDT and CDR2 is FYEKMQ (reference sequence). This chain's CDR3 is CASSLDGFGGTIYF. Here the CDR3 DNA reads TGTGCCAGCAGCTTAGACGGCTTCGGGGGCACCATATATTTT. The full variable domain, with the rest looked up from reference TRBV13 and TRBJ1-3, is AAGVIQSPRHLIKEKRETATLKCYPIPRHDTVYWYQQGPGQDPQFLISFYEKMQSDKGSIPDRFSAQQFSDYHSELNMSSLELGDSALYFCASSLDGFGGTIYFGEGSWLTVV.

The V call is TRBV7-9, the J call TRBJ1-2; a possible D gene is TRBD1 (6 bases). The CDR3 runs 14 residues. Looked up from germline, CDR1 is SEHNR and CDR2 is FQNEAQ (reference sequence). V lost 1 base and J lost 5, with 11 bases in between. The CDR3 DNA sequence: TGTGCCAGCAGCTTAGTGCAGGGGCCATATGGCTACACCTTC. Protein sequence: CASSLVQGPYGYTF.

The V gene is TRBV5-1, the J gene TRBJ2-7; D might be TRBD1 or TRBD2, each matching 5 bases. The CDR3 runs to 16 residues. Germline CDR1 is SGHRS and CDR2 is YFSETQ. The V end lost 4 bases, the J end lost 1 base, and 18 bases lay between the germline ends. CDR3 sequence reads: CASSPGRGDGSYEQYF. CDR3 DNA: TGCGCCAGCAGCCCCGGAAGAGGGGATGGTTCCTACGAGCAGTACTTC.

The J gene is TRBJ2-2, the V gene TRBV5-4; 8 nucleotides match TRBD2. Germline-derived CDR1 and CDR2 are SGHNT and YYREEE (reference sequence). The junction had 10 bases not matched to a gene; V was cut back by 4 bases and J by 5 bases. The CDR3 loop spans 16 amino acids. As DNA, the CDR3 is TGTGCCAGCAGCCCGGGAGGGTCGGGGTGGACCGGGGAGCTGTTTTTT. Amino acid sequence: CASSPGGSGWTGELFF. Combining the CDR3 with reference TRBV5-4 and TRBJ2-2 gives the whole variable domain ETGVTQSPTHLIKTRGQQVTLRCSSQSGHNTVSWYQQALGQGPQFIFQYYREEENGRGNFPPRFSGLQFPNYSSELNVNALELDDSALYLCASSPGGSGWTGELFFGEGSRLTVL.

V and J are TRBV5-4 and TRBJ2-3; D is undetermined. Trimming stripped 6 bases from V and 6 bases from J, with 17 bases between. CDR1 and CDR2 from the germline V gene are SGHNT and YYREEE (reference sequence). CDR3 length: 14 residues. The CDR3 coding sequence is TGTGCCAGCAAAGACCCCCGGCGTTCCGATACGCAGTATTTT. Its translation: CASKDPRRSDTQYF.

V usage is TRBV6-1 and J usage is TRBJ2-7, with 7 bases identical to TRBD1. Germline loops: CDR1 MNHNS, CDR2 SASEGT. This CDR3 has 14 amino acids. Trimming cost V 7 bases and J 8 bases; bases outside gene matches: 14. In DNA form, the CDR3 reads TGTGCCAGCACCCTCCGGGCCCAACAGGGGAAGCAGTACTTC. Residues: CASTLRAQQGKQYF.